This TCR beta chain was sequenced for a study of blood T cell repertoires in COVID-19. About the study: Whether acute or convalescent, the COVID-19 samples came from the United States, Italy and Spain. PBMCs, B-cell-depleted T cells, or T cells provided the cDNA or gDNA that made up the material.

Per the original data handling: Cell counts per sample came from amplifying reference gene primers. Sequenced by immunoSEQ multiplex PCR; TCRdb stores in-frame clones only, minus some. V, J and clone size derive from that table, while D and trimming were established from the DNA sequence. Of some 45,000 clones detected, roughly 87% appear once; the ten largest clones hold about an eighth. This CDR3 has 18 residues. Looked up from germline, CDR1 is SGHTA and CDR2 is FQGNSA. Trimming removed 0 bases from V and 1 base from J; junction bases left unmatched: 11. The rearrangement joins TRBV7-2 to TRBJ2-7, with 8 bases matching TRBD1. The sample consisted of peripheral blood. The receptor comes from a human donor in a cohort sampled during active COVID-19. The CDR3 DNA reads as TGTGCCAGCAGCTTAGCAACAGGGGGTAGGGGAGGTTCCTACGAGCAGTACTTC. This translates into CASSLATGGRGGSYEQYF.